There are many counts of the clone carrying this T cell receptor beta chain. Its antigen is undetermined. The data are from a study of breast tumors, draining lymph nodes, adjacent tissues. Findings and caveats of the study: Luminal-like breast cancer showed significantly greater tumor-nontumor repertoire similarity than basal-like breast cancer did. Data only fit, rather than demonstrated, lymph node origin of most tumor T cells.

Each CDR3 protein is one row after TCRdb ran MiXCR on the multiplex PCR reads. Here the sample spans 200,000 or so distinct CDR3 sequences, 30% to 40% being singletons. Samples came from axillary lymph nodes draining the breast cancer. V was pared by 5 bases and J by 8 bases, with 9 bases of the junction left unmatched. The CDR3 consists of 14 residues. The V gene is TRBV12-3 or TRBV12-4, the J gene TRBJ1-2; 9 bases line up with TRBD1. The clonotype comes from a female donor with breast cancer. Some clones in this sample may be carry-over from other donors' samples. Sequencing was done on a sample of axillary lymph node tissue. CDR3 loop: CASSVSGTGNGYTF. CDR3 coding DNA: TGTGCCAGCAGTGTCTCCGGGACAGGGAACGGCTACACCTTC.